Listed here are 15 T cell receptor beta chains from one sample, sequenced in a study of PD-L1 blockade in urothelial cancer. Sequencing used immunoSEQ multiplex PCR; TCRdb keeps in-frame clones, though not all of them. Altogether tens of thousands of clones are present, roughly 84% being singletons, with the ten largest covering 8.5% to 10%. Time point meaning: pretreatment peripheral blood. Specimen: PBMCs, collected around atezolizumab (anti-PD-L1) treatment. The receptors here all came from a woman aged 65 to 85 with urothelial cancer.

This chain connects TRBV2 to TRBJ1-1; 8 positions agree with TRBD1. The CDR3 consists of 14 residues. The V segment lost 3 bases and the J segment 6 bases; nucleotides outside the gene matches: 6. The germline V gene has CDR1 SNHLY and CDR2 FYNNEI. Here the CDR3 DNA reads TGTGCCAGCAGTGAGACAGGGGTCGGCGCTGAAGCTTTCTTT. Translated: CASSETGVGAEAFF.

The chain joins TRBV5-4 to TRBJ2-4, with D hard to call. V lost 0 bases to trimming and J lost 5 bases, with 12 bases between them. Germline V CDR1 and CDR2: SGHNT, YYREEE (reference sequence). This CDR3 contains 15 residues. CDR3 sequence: CASSLDGASQNIQYF. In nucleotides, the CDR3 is TGTGCCAGCAGCTTGGACGGAGCGTCACAAAACATTCAGTACTTC.

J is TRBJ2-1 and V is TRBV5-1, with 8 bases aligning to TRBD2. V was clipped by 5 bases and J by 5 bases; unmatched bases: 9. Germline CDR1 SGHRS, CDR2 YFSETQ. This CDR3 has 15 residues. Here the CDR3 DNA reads TGCGCCAGCAGGGGCAACGGGAGGGCGGACAATGAGCAGTTCTTC. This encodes CASRGNGRADNEQFF.

The CDR3 sequence: CASSIDPGQGAYEQYF. The CDR3, as DNA: TGTGCCAGTAGTATAGATCCGGGACAGGGAGCCTACGAGCAGTACTTC. This chain uses TRBV19 with TRBJ2-7, with 9 bases fitting TRBD1. After removal of 0 bases from V and 2 bases from J, the junction contained 5 bases not matched to a gene. Per the germline V gene, CDR1 is LNHDA and CDR2 is SQIVND (reference sequence). The CDR3 contains 16 residues.

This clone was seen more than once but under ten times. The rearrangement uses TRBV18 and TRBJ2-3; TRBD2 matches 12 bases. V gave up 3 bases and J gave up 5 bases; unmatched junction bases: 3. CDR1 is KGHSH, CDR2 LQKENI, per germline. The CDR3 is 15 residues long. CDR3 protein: CASSPGTSGRDTQYF. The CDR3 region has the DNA TGTGCCAGCTCACCCGGGACTAGCGGGCGAGATACGCAGTATTTT.

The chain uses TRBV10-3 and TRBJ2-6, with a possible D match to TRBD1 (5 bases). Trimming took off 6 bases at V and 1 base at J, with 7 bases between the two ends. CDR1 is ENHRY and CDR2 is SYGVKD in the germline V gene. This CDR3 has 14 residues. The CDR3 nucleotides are TGTGCCATCAGATCAGGGTCTGGGGCCAACGTCCTGACTTTC. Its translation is CAIRSGSGANVLTF.

CDR3 sequence: CASSLALHEQYF. CDR3 nucleotide sequence: TGTGCCAGCAGCTTAGCCCTACACGAGCAGTACTTC. The chain combines TRBV11-2 with TRBJ2-7; the D is unclear. Germline V CDR1 and CDR2: SGHAT, FQNNGV. Between the trimmed V and J ends, which lost 1 base and 5 bases, there was a span of 6 bases. This CDR3 has 12 amino acids.

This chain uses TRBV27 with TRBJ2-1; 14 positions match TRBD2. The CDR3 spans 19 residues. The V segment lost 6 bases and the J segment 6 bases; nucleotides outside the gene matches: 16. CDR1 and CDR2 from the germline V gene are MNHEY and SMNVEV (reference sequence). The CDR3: CASSHYGGLAGASVNEQFF. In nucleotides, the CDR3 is TGTGCCAGCAGCCATTATGGGGGACTAGCGGGAGCCAGTGTCAATGAGCAGTTCTTC.

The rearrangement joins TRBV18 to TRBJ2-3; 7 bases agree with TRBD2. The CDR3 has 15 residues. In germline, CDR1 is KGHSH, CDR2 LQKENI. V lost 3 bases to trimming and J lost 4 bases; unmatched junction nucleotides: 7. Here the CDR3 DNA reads TGTGCCAGCTCACCGGCCAGCGGGAAACCAGATACGCAGTATTTT. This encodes CASSPASGKPDTQYF.

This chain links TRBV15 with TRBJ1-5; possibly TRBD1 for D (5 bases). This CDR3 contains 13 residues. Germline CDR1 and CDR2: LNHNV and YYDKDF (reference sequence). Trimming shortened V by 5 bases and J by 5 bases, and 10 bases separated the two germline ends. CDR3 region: CATSPQGYQPQHF. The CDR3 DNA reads TGTGCCACCAGCCCTCAGGGATATCAGCCCCAGCATTTT.

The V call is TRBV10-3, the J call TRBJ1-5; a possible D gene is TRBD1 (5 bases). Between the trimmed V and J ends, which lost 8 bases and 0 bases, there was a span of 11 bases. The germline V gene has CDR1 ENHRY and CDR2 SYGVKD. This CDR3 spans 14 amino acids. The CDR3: CAIRGEYSNQPQHF. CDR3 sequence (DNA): TGTGCCATCCGGGGGGAATATAGCAATCAGCCCCAGCATTTT.

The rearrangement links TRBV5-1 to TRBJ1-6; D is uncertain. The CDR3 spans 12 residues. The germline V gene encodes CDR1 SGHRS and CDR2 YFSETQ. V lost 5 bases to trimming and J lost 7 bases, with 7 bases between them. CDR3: CASRSENSPLHF. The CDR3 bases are TGCGCCAGCAGATCCGAGAATTCACCCCTCCACTTT.

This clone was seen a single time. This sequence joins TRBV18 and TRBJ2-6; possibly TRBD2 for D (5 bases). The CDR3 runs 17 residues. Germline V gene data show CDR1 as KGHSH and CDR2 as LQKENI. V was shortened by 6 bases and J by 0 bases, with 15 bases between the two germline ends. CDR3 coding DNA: TGTGCCAGCTCTTCCGAGGGATTCAGCTCTGGGGCCAACGTCCTGACTTTC. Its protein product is CASSSEGFSSGANVLTF.

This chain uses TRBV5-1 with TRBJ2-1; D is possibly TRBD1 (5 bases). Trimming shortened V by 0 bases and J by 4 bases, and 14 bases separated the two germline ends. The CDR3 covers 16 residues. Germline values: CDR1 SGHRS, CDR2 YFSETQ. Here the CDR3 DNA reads TGCGCCAGCAGCTTGGATGGGGCCCTTCTTTACAATGAGCAGTTCTTC. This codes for CASSLDGALLYNEQFF.

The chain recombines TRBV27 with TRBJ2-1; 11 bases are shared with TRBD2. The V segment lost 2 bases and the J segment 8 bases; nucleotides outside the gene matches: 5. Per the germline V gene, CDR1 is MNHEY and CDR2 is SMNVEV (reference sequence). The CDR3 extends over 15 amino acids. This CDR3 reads CASSLVAGGPHEQFF. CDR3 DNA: TGTGCCAGCAGTTTAGTAGCGGGAGGGCCTCATGAGCAGTTCTTC.